The 16 T cell receptor beta chains in this list originate from one sample, sequenced in a study of molecular identifiers for immune sequencing clone quantification. In TCRdb, the PCR reads were re-called with MiXCR into one record per CDR3 protein. The data hold 85,000 to 100,000 distinct CDR3 sequences, with approximately 22% observed a single time. The sample consisted of naive CD8+ T cells from blood, with Jurkat cell RNA spiked in. Subset reported: FACS-sorted CD8+CD4-CCR7+CD45RA+ naive T cells. These receptors were collected from a human donor in good health. Some libraries in this study had Jurkat cell RNA spiked in.

CDR3 in amino acids: CASSGTSSYEQYF. The CDR3 region has the DNA TGTGCCAGCTCGGGTACGAGCTCCTACGAGCAGTACTTC. The chain recombines TRBV7-9 with TRBJ2-7; no clear D gene. The CDR3 totals 13 residues. The V gene's germline CDR1 is SEHNR and CDR2 FQNEAQ (reference sequence). V gave up 8 bases and J gave up 0 bases, with 11 bases separating them.

As to this clonotype: A much more abundant neighbour one base away suggests this may be a read error. The rearrangement links TRBV25-1 to TRBJ2-3; D gene uncertain. The CDR3 totals 16 residues. Germline values: CDR1 MGHDK, CDR2 SYGVNS. The V gene lost 6 bases and the J gene lost 2 bases, with 18 bases spanning the gap. CDR3 sequence (DNA): TGTGCCAGCAGCGGATTCGACGATCACTTCACAGATACGCAGTATTTT. This codes for CASSGFDDHFTDTQYF.

This clonotype was detected ten times or more. V is TRBV27 and J is TRBJ1-5; D perhaps matches TRBD1 (6 bases). Between the trimmed V and J ends, which lost 5 bases and 7 bases, there was a span of 24 bases. The CDR3 runs to 17 residues. Germline V gene data show CDR1 as MNHEY and CDR2 as SMNVEV (reference sequence). CDR3 amino acids: CASSPTGVGGADQPQHF. CDR3 DNA sequence: TGTGCCAGCAGTCCAACCGGCGTCGGGGGGGCTGACCAGCCCCAGCATTTT.

Comments on this clonotype: A much larger clone sits a single nucleotide away, making a read error possible. V usage is TRBV2 and J usage is TRBJ1-2; 11 bases agree with TRBD1. From germline, CDR1 is SNHLY and CDR2 FYNNEI. V was clipped by 8 bases and J by 4 bases; unmatched bases: 12. The CDR3 contains 16 residues. The CDR3 loop reads CASEDATGQGAYGYTF. The CDR3 bases are TGTGCCAGCGAGGATGCTACCGGACAGGGGGCCTATGGCTACACCTTC.

This clonotype was counted many times. This chain connects TRBV27 to TRBJ1-5, with a tentative D call TRBD1 (5 bases). Trimming stripped 5 bases from V and 1 base from J, with 12 bases between. The V gene's germline CDR1 is MNHEY and CDR2 SMNVEV (reference sequence). The CDR3 covers 15 residues. CDR3 in DNA: TGTGCCAGCAGTATGGACATTTACAGCAATCAGCCCCAGCATTTT. Protein product: CASSMDIYSNQPQHF.

This clonotype was seen ten or more times. The chain recombines TRBV7-2 with TRBJ2-5; no reliable D call. V shed 1 base and J shed 5 bases, with 17 bases lying between them. From germline, CDR1 is SGHTA and CDR2 FQGNSA. This CDR3 has 16 residues. CDR3 sequence reads: CASSLGGQPYRETQYF. CDR3 in DNA: TGTGCCAGCAGCTTAGGTGGTCAACCTTATAGGGAGACCCAGTACTTC.

V gene TRBV5-1 combines with J gene TRBJ1-1, with D possibly matching TRBD1 (5 bases). With 2 bases removed from V and 2 bases from J, the gap between germline ends came to 7 bases. This CDR3 is built from 13 residues. Germline lookup yields CDR1 SGHRS and CDR2 YFSETQ. The CDR3: CASSFGDNTEAFF. In nucleotides, the CDR3 is TGCGCCAGCAGCTTCGGGGACAACACTGAAGCTTTCTTT.

Only a few counts were recorded for this clonotype. The chain combines TRBV11-2 with TRBJ2-5; 7 nucleotides match TRBD2. The length of the CDR3 is 14 residues. V lost 1 base to trimming and J lost 4 bases; unmatched junction nucleotides: 3. Looked up from germline, CDR1 is SGHAT and CDR2 is FQNNGV. CDR3 nucleotides: TGTGCCAGCAGCTTAGTGGGGGGGGGAGAGACCCAGTACTTC. It specifies CASSLVGGGETQYF.

The table lists this clonotype with many counts. The chain employs TRBV4-3 and TRBJ2-7; D may be TRBD1 (6 bases). Germline CDR1 LGHNA, CDR2 YSLEER. Trimming removed 1 base from V and 2 bases from J, with 9 bases in between. This CDR3 region has 14 residues. The CDR3 DNA reads as TGCGCCAGCAGCCAAGGGGGGCAGACCTACGAGCAGTACTTC. Translated: CASSQGGQTYEQYF.

This clonotype came up many times. The chain recombines TRBV20-1 with TRBJ2-7; 8 bases align to TRBD2. The CDR3 sequence is 13 residues long. J lost 2 bases, V lost 5 bases, and 5 bases had no gene match. Germline V gives CDR1 DFQATT, CDR2 SNEGSKA (reference sequence). The CDR3 is CSALLRGAYEQYF. In DNA, the CDR3 is TGCAGTGCTCTCCTGCGGGGGGCCTACGAGCAGTACTTC.

The CDR3: CSVDSGSGYNEQFF. The DNA of the CDR3 is TGCAGCGTTGACAGTGGGAGCGGCTACAATGAGCAGTTCTTC. V and J are TRBV29-1 and TRBJ2-1; maybe TRBD2 (5 bases). This CDR3 has 14 residues. Germline V gene data show CDR1 as SQVTM and CDR2 as ANQGSEA. The V gene lost 3 bases and the J gene lost 3 bases, with 12 bases spanning the gap.

Notes on this clonotype: Being one base from a much bigger clone, this may be a read error. The gene calls are TRBV6-2 or TRBV6-3 and TRBJ2-2; D ambiguous. CDR3 length: 15 residues. The germline V gene encodes CDR1 MNHEY and CDR2 SVGEGT. DNA of the CDR3: TGTGCCAACAGTTATGTCACGGGGAACACCGGGGAGCTGTTTTTT. It is translated as CANSYVTGNTGELFF.

This clonotype was counted many times. J is TRBJ2-3 and V is TRBV27, with D possibly matching TRBD2 (6 bases). Germline V gives CDR1 MNHEY, CDR2 SMNVEV (reference sequence). The CDR3 extends over 13 amino acids. V was shortened by 8 bases and J by 4 bases, with 13 bases between the two germline ends. For the CDR3, the DNA is TGTGCCAGCGGGGCGGGATCGCCAGATACGCAGTATTTT. Amino acids: CASGAGSPDTQYF.

This clonotype was recorded many times. This chain links TRBV6-5 with TRBJ2-6; no firm D call. The CDR3 runs to 15 residues. From germline, CDR1 is MNHEY and CDR2 SVGAGI. V shed 2 bases and J shed 2 bases, with 7 bases lying between them. CDR3 DNA: TGTGCCAGCAGTTACATCGAGGCTGGGGCCAACGTCCTGACTTTC. Its translation is CASSYIEAGANVLTF.

In the case of this clonotype: A much bigger clone sits one base away, suggesting this may be a read error. The chain combines TRBV12-3 or TRBV12-4 with TRBJ1-5, with a possible D match to TRBD1 (5 bases). The end of the DNA aligns better with TRBJ2-3, so the J call may be wrong. The CDR3 sequence is 16 residues long. CDR3 DNA: TGTGCCAGCAGCCGCGACAGAGACAAATTCAATCAGCCCCAGTATTTT. Its protein product is CASSRDRDKFNQPQYF.

Remarks on this clonotype: A much larger clone lies a single base off, so this may be a read error. The CDR3 loop reads CASSSQGCSNQPQHF. The CDR3 DNA reads as TGTGCCAGCAGCTCACAGGGGTGTAGCAATCAGCCCCAGCATTTT. V is TRBV6-5 and J is TRBJ1-5; the match to TRBD1 covers 7 bases. The CDR3 sequence is 15 residues long. CDR1 and CDR2 (germline): MNHEY, SVGAGI. V trimming: 6 bases; J trimming: 0 bases; junction bases outside the gene matches: 5.